These 2 T cell receptor beta chains were sequenced from one sample in a study of T cell repertoires in cytomegalovirus infection. One entry per CDR3 protein results from TCRdb running MiXCR on the reads. The sample holds fewer than 550,000 distinct CDR3 sequences, 16% seen once. The sequenced sample was CD8+ T cells from PBMCs. Receptor source: a human donor in good health (CMV status not recorded). Some clones in this sample may be carry-over from other donors' samples.

The genes are TRBV3-1 and TRBJ2-3; D is tentatively TRBD1 or TRBD2 (5 bases each). V lost 0 bases and J 2 bases, leaving 9 bases between the germline ends. Germline CDR1 reads LGHDT; CDR2 reads YNNKEL (reference sequence). The CDR3 extends over 15 amino acids. CDR3 loop: CASSQDGTFTDTQYF. CDR3 nucleotide sequence: TGTGCCAGCAGCCAAGATGGGACCTTCACAGATACGCAGTATTTT.

The table lists this clonotype with a few counts. The chain recombines TRBV5-8 with TRBJ2-1; D may be TRBD2 (7 bases). Trimming took off 2 bases at V and 8 bases at J, with 17 bases between the two ends. The CDR3 runs to 15 residues. Germline V lookup: CDR1 SGHTS, CDR2 YDEGEE. The CDR3 DNA sequence: TGTGCCAGCAGCTTAATCGGGGGGCGCGGGGATGAGCAGTTCTTC. Protein product: CASSLIGGRGDEQFF.